These T cell receptor beta chains were read from a single sample in a study of CD8+CD57+ T cells in acquired aplastic anemia. TCRdb reprocessed the reads with MiXCR, giving one entry per CDR3 protein. The sample lists about 170,000 distinct CDR3 sequences, more than 45% seen once, with more than 0.95% in the top ten. Sequenced sample: sorted CD4+, CD8+, or CD8+CD57+ T cells (not recorded which) from PBMCs. The receptors here all came from a human donor with aplastic anemia. CDR3s include the opening cysteine and the closing phenylalanine or tryptophan. Each record gives: clone size, J gene, V gene, CDR3 length, D gene, CDR3 protein, CDR3 DNA. A D gene is named only where the DNA matches it firmly. The listing skips clone size in some rows; elsewhere it reads once, few, many or a size class.

>-|TRBJ2-5|TRBV2|13|-
CASRLGYQETQYF
TGTGCCAGCCGACTGGGGTACCAAGAGACCCAGTACTTC
>-|TRBJ1-2|TRBV9|13|-
CASSDRTGYGYTF
TGTGCCAGCAGCGACAGGACGGGGTATGGCTACACCTTC
>-|TRBJ2-5|TRBV24-1|16|-
CATSGPGQNSRETQYF
TGTGCCACCAGTGGGCCGGGACAAAACTCGCGGGAGACCCAGTACTTC
>-|TRBJ1-1|TRBV4-1|15|-
CASSPVTGRGSEAFF
TGCGCCAGCAGCCCGGTGACAGGCCGAGGATCTGAAGCTTTCTTT
>-|TRBJ1-5|TRBV2|13|-
CASSVAGNQPQHF
TGTGCCAGCAGTGTTGCCGGCAATCAGCCCCAGCATTTT
>many|TRBJ1-2|TRBV24-1|16|TRBD1
CATTPRAGGYHYGYTF
TGTGCCACCACACCCCGGGCAGGGGGATATCACTATGGCTACACCTTC
>many|TRBJ1-1|TRBV7-9|14|TRBD1
CASSSTGERDEAFF
TGTGCCAGCAGCTCGACAGGGGAAAGGGATGAAGCTTTCTTT
>few|TRBJ1-6|TRBV20-1|15|-
CSAGQVSSYNSPLHF
TGCAGTGCGGGCCAAGTTAGCTCCTATAATTCACCCCTCCACTTT
>many|TRBJ1-5|TRBV5-1|16|-
CASSLEPLGSNQSQHF
TGCGCCAGCAGCCTGGAACCGTTGGGGAGCAATCAGTCCCAGCATTTT
>-|TRBJ2-7|TRBV20-1|11|-
CSADWGNEQYF
TGCAGTGCTGATTGGGGGAACGAGCAGTACTTC
>many|TRBJ2-3|TRBV19|15|TRBD1
CASRDGTGGTDTQYF
TGTGCCAGTAGGGACGGGACAGGGGGTACAGATACGCAGTATTTT
>-|TRBJ2-1|TRBV24-1|16|-
CATSSAGQISYNEQFF
TGTGCCACCAGCAGCGCCGGACAGATCTCCTACAATGAGCAGTTCTTC
>many|TRBJ2-3|TRBV10-3|13|-
CATVGTAKNTQYF
TGTGCCACAGTCGGGACGGCGAAGAATACGCAGTATTTT
>-|TRBJ2-7|TRBV24-1|15|-
CATSDLGRGSYEQYF
TGTGCCACCAGTGATTTGGGCAGGGGCTCCTACGAGCAGTACTTC
>-|TRBJ1-1|TRBV19|12|-
CASTVGSTEAFF
TGTGCCAGTACCGTCGGGAGCACCGAAGCTTTCTTT
>few|TRBJ1-2|TRBV2|13|-
CASSELRARGYTF
TGTGCCAGCAGTGAACTAAGGGCGCGGGGCTACACCTTC
>-|TRBJ1-1|TRBV5-4|12|-
CASSFGRTEAFF
TGTGCCAGCAGCTTTGGGAGGACTGAAGCTTTCTTT
>many|TRBJ2-3|TRBV5-1|15|-
CASSLSGFRADTQYF
TGCGCCAGCAGCTTGTCTGGTTTTAGGGCAGATACGCAGTATTTT
>-|TRBJ2-5|TRBV19|12|-
CASSRAKETQYF
TGTGCCAGTAGTAGGGCCAAAGAGACCCAGTACTTC
>many|TRBJ1-2|TRBV10-3|14|-
CAISEVSVLVGYTF
TGTGCCATCAGTGAGGTGTCGGTATTAGTTGGCTACACCTTC
>-|TRBJ2-4|TRBV20-1|11|-
CSARVANIQYF
TGCAGTGCTAGAGTGGCAAACATTCAGTACTTC
>-|TRBJ2-7|TRBV29-1|13|TRBD2
CSVVVAGNYEQYF
TGCAGCGTTGTGGTAGCGGGAAACTACGAGCAGTACTTC
>-|TRBJ2-5|TRBV25-1|17|TRBD1
CASIRGEGQGVGETQYF
TGTGCCAGCATTCGAGGGGAGGGACAGGGGGTGGGGGAGACCCAGTACTTC
>many|TRBJ1-2|TRBV6-1|15|-
CASSLGQNLNYGYTF
TGTGCCAGCAGCCTGGGACAAAATCTTAACTATGGCTACACCTTC
>-|TRBJ1-2|TRBV9|17|-
CASSVERDPFPNYGYTF
TGTGCCAGCAGCGTAGAAAGGGATCCTTTCCCTAACTATGGCTACACCTTC
>-|TRBJ1-2|TRBV9|13|-
CASSVDGDRGYTF
TGTGCCAGCAGCGTAGACGGGGATAGAGGCTACACCTTC
>many|TRBJ2-7|TRBV10-3|14|-
CAISTGTSSYEQYF
TGTGCCATCAGTACCGGGACTTCCTCCTACGAGCAGTACTTC
>many|TRBJ2-7|TRBV6-1|13|-
CASSETGSYEQYF
TGTGCCAGCAGTGAAACAGGGTCCTACGAGCAGTACTTC
>many|TRBJ2-7|TRBV6-1|14|-
CASSAQKGTAKQYF
TGTGCCAGCAGTGCGCAAAAAGGGACGGCGAAGCAGTACTTC
>once|TRBJ2-2|TRBV7-8|12|TRBD2
CASSLLAGGLFF
TGTGCCAGCAGCCTACTAGCGGGGGGGCTGTTTTTT
>-|TRBJ1-2|TRBV10-3|13|-
CAISAQEGYGYTF
TGTGCCATCAGTGCCCAGGAAGGCTATGGCTACACCTTC
>-|TRBJ1-2|TRBV2|14|TRBD1
CASSIRGADYGYTF
TGTGCCAGCAGTATCAGGGGGGCAGACTATGGCTACACCTTC
>many|TRBJ1-1|TRBV19|16|TRBD1
CASSISPRQGVGEAFF
TGTGCCAGTAGTATATCCCCTCGACAGGGGGTGGGGGAAGCTTTCTTT
>-|TRBJ1-2|TRBV2|14|-
CASSSPGPNYGYTF
TGTGCCAGCAGTTCTCCGGGACCAAACTATGGCTACACCTTC
>-|TRBJ1-6|TRBV19|16|-
CASNAGSRIINSPLHF
TGTGCCAGTAACGCAGGGAGCAGAATAATCAATTCACCCCTCCACTTT
>many|TRBJ2-1|TRBV11-1|15|-
CASSLDRGWSNEQFF
TGTGCCAGCAGCTTGGACAGAGGCTGGTCCAATGAGCAGTTCTTC
>many|TRBJ2-3|TRBV6-1|15|TRBD2
CASRLLAGGVDTQYF
TGTGCCAGCAGATTACTAGCGGGGGGAGTGGATACGCAGTATTTT
>-|TRBJ2-3|TRBV6-5|15|-
CASSFDGGRPFAQYF
TGTGCCAGCAGTTTTGACGGGGGGCGTCCGTTTGCGCAGTATTTT
>-|TRBJ2-7|TRBV15|16|-
CATSRERGVSSYEQYF
TGTGCCACCAGCAGAGAACGGGGAGTGAGCTCCTACGAGCAGTACTTC
>many|TRBJ1-2|TRBV20-1|13|-
CSARQPINYGYTF
TGCAGTGCTAGACAGCCTATTAACTATGGCTACACCTTC
>once|TRBJ2-5|TRBV7-3|15|TRBD1
CASSQNRGLQETQYF
TGTGCTAGCAGCCAAAACAGGGGCCTCCAAGAGACCCAGTACTTC
>many|TRBJ1-4|TRBV20-1|14|-
CSPWGRGGGEKLFF
TGCAGCCCTTGGGGGAGGGGGGGTGGTGAAAAACTGTTTTTT
>once|TRBJ1-1|TRBV7-8|13|-
CASSKWRNTEAFF
TGTGCCAGCAGCAAATGGAGAAACACTGAAGCTTTCTTT
>few|TRBJ2-1|TRBV5-1|17|-
CASSLAGRTKSRNEQFF
TGCGCCAGCAGCTTGGCTGGCAGAACGAAGTCACGTAATGAGCAGTTCTTC